Listed here are 7 T cell receptor beta chains from one sample, sequenced in a study of blood T cell repertoires in COVID-19. Data came from immunoSEQ multiplex PCR; TCRdb stores just in-frame clones and leaves some out. The table has about 150,000 clones, 75% to 90% seen once. Sequences were obtained from peripheral blood. The receptors come from a man aged 55 to 70 with active or convalescent COVID-19.

This clone was seen a handful of times. This chain links TRBV19 with TRBJ2-7; the D gene is possibly TRBD1 (6 bases). Germline V lookup: CDR1 LNHDA, CDR2 SQIVND (reference sequence). V was trimmed by 7 bases and J by 1 base, leaving 20 bases between them. CDR3 size: 16 residues. The CDR3 sequence is CASTKDSSSSSYEQYF. The CDR3 coding sequence is TGTGCCAGTACTAAGGACAGTTCTTCCTCATCCTACGAGCAGTACTTC.

This clone has a single count. This chain connects TRBV9 to TRBJ1-4; 11 nucleotides line up with TRBD1. The junction had 5 bases not matched to a gene; V was cut back by 4 bases and J by 6 bases. The V gene's germline CDR1 is SGDLS and CDR2 YYNGEE. The CDR3 loop spans 15 amino acids. CDR3 in amino acids: CASSLGTGGDEKLFF. Written as DNA, the CDR3 is TGTGCCAGCAGCCTCGGGACAGGGGGGGATGAAAAACTGTTTTTT.

The chain has TRBV7-6 and TRBJ1-2; weak D call: TRBD1 (6 bases). Looked up from germline, CDR1 is SGHVS and CDR2 is FNYEAQ. Deletions cut 5 bases from V and 6 bases from J, with 22 bases between. The CDR3 sequence is 16 residues long. CDR3 sequence: CASSPQVRGAADGYTF. CDR3 nucleotides: TGTGCCAGCAGCCCCCAGGTCAGGGGCGCGGCGGATGGCTACACCTTC.

This chain links TRBV5-4 with TRBJ2-5, with 8 positions matching TRBD1. V dropped 0 bases and J dropped 2; count of bases not matched to a gene: 0. The CDR3 runs to 14 residues. Germline V gene data show CDR1 as SGHNT and CDR2 as YYREEE (reference sequence). CDR3 protein: CASSLDRGQETQYF. The DNA for the CDR3 is TGTGCCAGCAGCTTGGACAGGGGGCAAGAGACCCAGTACTTC.

The rearrangement uses TRBV7-2 and TRBJ2-1; 9 nucleotides agree with TRBD1. The V segment lost 5 bases and the J segment 1 base; nucleotides outside the gene matches: 6. This CDR3 has 16 residues. Germline lookup yields CDR1 SGHTA and CDR2 FQGNSA. The CDR3 coding sequence is TGTGCCAGCAGCCCCGGGACAGGGTTTTCCTACAATGAGCAGTTCTTC. This codes for CASSPGTGFSYNEQFF.

The gene calls are TRBV5-5 and TRBJ2-5; 9 nucleotides line up with TRBD2. Per germline, CDR1 SGHKS and CDR2 YYEKEE (reference sequence). V lost 6 bases to trimming and J lost 4 bases; unmatched junction nucleotides: 13. The length of the CDR3 is 16 residues. The CDR3 nucleotides read TGTGCCAGCACCCCCGGAGGCGGGAGGGCCGTAGAGACCCAGTACTTC. Protein sequence: CASTPGGGRAVETQYF.

The chain is built from TRBV19 and TRBJ2-7; D not resolved. The CDR3 has 13 amino acids. Germline-derived CDR1 and CDR2 are LNHDA and SQIVND (reference sequence). V lost 5 bases and J 0 bases, leaving 8 bases between the germline ends. The CDR3 region is CASSWRRSYEQYF. CDR3 DNA: TGTGCCAGTAGTTGGCGGCGCTCCTACGAGCAGTACTTC.